Shown below are 3 T cell receptor beta chains from a single sample sequenced in a study of T cells in narcolepsy. Clones were sequenced by immunoSEQ multiplex PCR, and TCRdb holds only the in-frame ones, with some missing. The sample contains about 22,000 clones, about 80% of which appear only once. Sample: memory (CD45RA-) CD4+ T cells from blood. These receptors were collected from a human donor in good health.

The CDR3 loop reads CASSYSSRLGNEQFF. CDR3 nucleotide sequence: TGTGCCAGCAGTTACTCATCCAGGTTGGGCAATGAGCAGTTCTTC. V and J are TRBV6-6 and TRBJ2-1; no firm D call. CDR3 length: 15 amino acids. Trimming removed 0 bases at V and 6 bases at J, with 12 bases between. Germline values: CDR1 MNHNY, CDR2 SVGAGI (reference sequence).

This chain's CDR3 is CASSFGRNTEAFF. CDR3 nucleotide sequence: TGTGCCAGCAGCTTTGGTAGGAACACTGAAGCTTTCTTT. The V and J genes are TRBV2 and TRBJ1-1; no firm D call. Germline-derived CDR1 and CDR2 are SNHLY and FYNNEI. V shed 6 bases and J shed 1 base, with 9 bases lying between them. This CDR3 region has 13 residues.

The chain uses TRBV6-5 and TRBJ2-7, with 8 bases fitting TRBD1. The CDR3 totals 15 residues. Germline V gives CDR1 MNHEY, CDR2 SVGAGI. V dropped 2 bases and J dropped 3; count of bases not matched to a gene: 6. This CDR3 reads CASSYKRTGIYEQYF. CDR3 DNA: TGTGCCAGCAGTTACAAAAGGACAGGGATCTACGAGCAGTACTTC.